The T cell receptor beta chain described here comes from a study of OX40 agonist ivuxolimab in advanced cancers. Across the whole study: Among those enrolled, mean age was roughly 62 years (range roughly 23 to 85) and less than 90% were male.

V lost 4 bases and J 2 bases, leaving 15 bases between the germline ends. The CDR3 runs 15 residues. Germline assignment: CDR1 SEHNR and CDR2 FQNEAQ (reference sequence). Measured with immunoSEQ multiplex PCR; TCRdb has only the in-frame clones, and not every one. There are some 60,000 clones in the sample; about nine tenths occur only once, and 3.5% to 4% lies in the top ten. The source material was CD4+ or CD8+ T cells sorted from blood, sampled in a trial of the OX40 agonist ivuxolimab. This TCR derives from an adult with an advanced solid tumor such as melanoma, head and neck, liver or kidney cancer. The rearrangement joins TRBV7-9 to TRBJ2-7; D remains unclear. For the CDR3, the DNA is TGTGCCAGCAGCTACAGTACGGGCTTAGCCTACGAGCAGTACTTC. Encoded protein: CASSYSTGLAYEQYF.